Below, 11 T cell receptor beta chains from the same sample are listed, as sequenced in a study of OX40 agonist ivuxolimab in advanced cancers. The method was immunoSEQ multiplex PCR; TCRdb's version includes in-frame clones alone and lacks a portion of them. The sample lists tens of thousands of clones, about 80% occurring once. The source was CD4+ or CD8+ T cells sorted from blood, collected in a trial of the OX40 agonist ivuxolimab. The receptors shown here come from an adult with an advanced solid tumor such as melanoma, head and neck, liver or kidney cancer.

This clone was counted a single time. The V gene is TRBV10-3, the J gene TRBJ1-1; D might be TRBD1 (6 bases). Trimming took off 3 bases at V and 5 bases at J, with 16 bases between the two ends. The CDR3 has 15 amino acids. From germline, CDR1 is ENHRY and CDR2 SYGVKD. Here the CDR3 reads CAISELQGRRTEAFF. CDR3 bases: TGTGCCATCAGTGAATTACAGGGTCGGAGGACTGAAGCTTTCTTT.

The chain is built from TRBV19 and TRBJ2-2, with D perhaps TRBD1 (6 bases). Trimming removed 4 bases at V and 8 bases at J, with 17 bases between. The CDR3 totals 15 residues. Germline CDR1 and CDR2: LNHDA and SQIVND (reference sequence). The CDR3 spells CASSKLQGKIGELFF. DNA for the CDR3: TGTGCCAGTAGTAAACTACAGGGAAAAATAGGGGAGCTGTTTTTT. Full variable domain (rest looked up from reference TRBV19 and TRBJ2-2): DGGITQSPKYLFRKEGQNVTLSCEQNLNHDAMYWYRQDPGQGLRLIYYSQIVNDFQKGDIAEGYSVSREKKESFPLTVTSAQKNPTAFYLCASSKLQGKIGELFFGEGSRLTVL.

V gene TRBV18 combines with J gene TRBJ1-5; 8 positions agree with TRBD1. V lost 3 bases, J lost 2 bases, and 18 bases stayed unmatched. Germline V lookup: CDR1 KGHSH, CDR2 LQKENI. This CDR3 comprises 20 residues. The CDR3 here is CASSPLPPGGEGRGNQPQHF. CDR3 DNA: TGTGCCAGCTCACCGCTACCCCCAGGGGGCGAGGGTCGGGGCAATCAGCCCCAGCATTTT.

The V call is TRBV6-5, the J call TRBJ1-6; weak D call: TRBD1 (5 bases). The CDR3 runs to 16 residues. The germline gives CDR1 MNHEY, CDR2 SVGAGI. V shed 2 bases and J shed 1 base, with 9 bases lying between them. CDR3 residues: CASSYGRGSYNSPLHF. CDR3 bases: TGTGCCAGCAGTTACGGGAGGGGATCCTATAATTCACCCCTCCACTTT.

The chain is built from TRBV15 and TRBJ1-3, with TRBD1 identical over 8 bases. V shed 3 bases, J shed 3 bases, and the junction held 10 bases outside the gene matches. The CDR3 runs to 17 residues. Germline V gives CDR1 LNHNV, CDR2 YYDKDF (reference sequence). The CDR3 here is CATSSETGGYIGNTIYF. Written as DNA, the CDR3 is TGTGCCACCAGCAGTGAAACAGGGGGATATATTGGAAACACCATATATTTT.

The chain joins TRBV28 to TRBJ2-7; 7 positions match TRBD1. Germline V gives CDR1 MDHEN, CDR2 SYDVKM. The CDR3 sequence is 14 residues long. Unmatched junction bases numbered 16, after V lost 8 bases and J lost 9 bases. The CDR3 here is CASVPGQLYFGQYF. The CDR3 DNA sequence: TGTGCCAGCGTACCGGGACAGCTCTATTTCGGGCAGTACTTC.

This rearrangement joins TRBV27 to TRBJ2-5; 10 bases fit TRBD2. The V segment lost 4 bases and the J segment 4 bases; nucleotides outside the gene matches: 3. Germline values: CDR1 MNHEY, CDR2 SMNVEV (reference sequence). The CDR3 is 14 amino acids. The DNA of the CDR3 is TGTGCCAGCAGTTCAGCGGGAGGGGGAGAGACCCAGTACTTC. Translation gives CASSSAGGGETQYF.

This clone was seen once. The chain is built from TRBV6-5 and TRBJ2-1, with TRBD2 as a possible D gene (6 bases). CDR1 MNHEY and CDR2 SVGAGI come from the germline V gene. V was pared by 1 base and J by 6 bases, with 13 bases between. CDR3 size: 15 residues. In nucleotides, the CDR3 is TGTGCCAGCAGTTACTACGCTGTGGGGGGCAATGAGCAGTTCTTC. Encoded protein: CASSYYAVGGNEQFF.

This chain uses TRBV2 with TRBJ2-1; 7 bases line up with TRBD2. Germline V CDR1 and CDR2: SNHLY, FYNNEI. CDR3 length: 16 amino acids. Trimming at V came to 1 base and at J to 1 base, leaving 4 bases not matched to a gene. The CDR3 coding sequence is TGTGCCAGCAGTGAAGTGGGAGGGGTATCCTACAATGAGCAGTTCTTC. Protein sequence: CASSEVGGVSYNEQFF. Full variable domain (outside the CDR3, taken from reference TRBV2 and TRBJ2-1): EPEVTQTPSHQVTQMGQEVILRCVPISNHLYFYWYRQILGQKVEFLVSFYNNEISEKSEIFDDQFSVERPDGSNFTLKIRSTKLEDSAMYFCASSEVGGVSYNEQFFGPGTRLTVL.

The J gene is TRBJ1-1, the V gene TRBV19; TRBD1 agrees at 7 bases. Germline-derived CDR1 and CDR2 are LNHDA and SQIVND (reference sequence). The V and J ends lost 7 bases and 5 bases, in that order; junction bases with no gene match: 10. The CDR3 is 14 amino acids. The chain's CDR3 is CASTTTTGETEAFF. DNA of the CDR3: TGTGCCAGTACCACTACAACAGGGGAAACTGAAGCTTTCTTT.

This chain joins TRBV4-3 and TRBJ1-2; tentatively, D is TRBD1 (5 bases). Trimming shortened V by 1 base and J by 8 bases, and 14 bases separated the two germline ends. The CDR3 extends over 14 amino acids. Germline CDR1 is LGHNA and CDR2 is YSLEER. Here the CDR3 reads CASSQGQGLGGYTF. In DNA, the CDR3 is TGCGCCAGCAGCCAAGGGCAGGGATTGGGAGGCTACACCTTC.